This TCR beta chain was documented in a study of identical twins. Study-wide findings and caveats: Alpha sequences that were out-of-frame and twin-shared showed an excess of low generation probability.

With respect to this clonotype: The antigen remains undetermined.

Each CDR3 protein gets one entry after TCRdb re-called the 5' RACE reads with MiXCR. The table includes 500,000 to 550,000 distinct CDR3 sequences, around 22% detected once. Separately, the same data were catalogued under a study of yellow fever vaccine responses in identical twins.

This TCR came from a woman under 30 in good health. Sequenced material: CD4+ T cells sorted from blood.

The CDR3 reads CASRSRGRRDNEQFF. In DNA form, the CDR3 reads TGTGCCAGCAGATCACGGGGACGCCGGGACAATGAGCAGTTCTTC. This chain uses TRBV28 with TRBJ2-1, with D perhaps matching TRBD1 or TRBD2 (5 bases each). Germline CDR1 and CDR2: MDHEN and SYDVKM. The CDR3 has 15 amino acids. The V gene lost 6 bases and the J gene lost 5 bases, with 17 bases spanning the gap.